This is a list of T cell receptor beta chains from one sample in a study of blood T cell repertoires in COVID-19. Repertoires were generated with immunoSEQ multiplex PCR, while TCRdb's copy carries only in-frame clones and drops some. Of over 100,000 clones in the sample, approximately 86% were seen once. The sequencing sample was made of peripheral blood. The receptors were sampled from a woman aged 65 to 85 with COVID-19, enrolled during active disease. Both conserved end residues are part of each CDR3. A D gene is named only where the DNA matches it firmly. A clone size is listed for some rows: how often the clone was seen (once, few, many), or a class if it is expanded.

TRBJ1-1,TRBD1,NA,TRBV6-6,CASIPGTGYTEAFF,TGTGCCAGCATCCCCGGGACAGGGTACACTGAAGCTTTCTTT
TRBJ2-1,TRBD2,NA,TRBV2,CASRPGLAGFNEQFF,TGTGCCAGCAGGCCGGGACTAGCAGGCTTCAATGAGCAGTTCTTC
TRBJ1-4,NA,NA,TRBV28,CASSPWGASNEKLFF,TGTGCCAGCAGCCCCTGGGGAGCCTCGAATGAAAAACTGTTTTTT
TRBJ2-3,TRBD1,NA,TRBV20-1,CSASMGQGATDTQYF,TGCAGTGCTAGTATGGGACAGGGGGCGACAGATACGCAGTATTTT
TRBJ2-7,TRBD2,once,TRBV3-1/TRBV3-2,CASSQGGSGGEQYF,TGTGCCAGCAGCCAAGGCGGATCGGGAGGCGAGCAGTACTTC
TRBJ1-1,NA,NA,TRBV5-1,CASSFSGGSGTEAFF,TGCGCCAGCAGCTTCAGCGGGGGTTCGGGCACTGAAGCTTTCTTT
TRBJ2-7,NA,NA,TRBV5-6,CASSPGGGAYEQYF,TGTGCCAGCAGCCCCGGAGGGGGCGCGTACGAGCAGTACTTC
TRBJ2-1,TRBD1,NA,TRBV3-1/TRBV3-2,CASSPDDRGKVDEQFF,TGTGCCAGCAGCCCCGATGACAGGGGGAAAGTCGATGAGCAGTTCTTC
TRBJ2-3,NA,NA,TRBV3-1/TRBV3-2,CASSQAGGGVDTQYF,TGTGCCAGCAGCCAAGCCGGGGGTGGCGTGGATACGCAGTATTTT
TRBJ1-1,NA,NA,TRBV6-5,CASSADSLGNTEAFF,TGTGCCAGCAGCGCTGACAGTCTGGGAAACACTGAAGCTTTCTTT
TRBJ2-1,NA,NA,TRBV19,CASSIRQAYNEQFF,TGTGCCAGTAGTATTCGACAGGCATACAATGAGCAGTTCTTC
TRBJ2-3,TRBD1,NA,TRBV9,CASSLLGQGVTDTQYF,TGTGCCAGCAGCCTCCTAGGGCAGGGGGTTACAGATACGCAGTATTTT
TRBJ1-3,TRBD1,NA,TRBV6-5,CASSQGGSGNTIYF,TGTGCCAGCAGCCAGGGGGGCTCTGGAAACACCATATATTTT
TRBJ2-3,NA,NA,TRBV5-4,CASSHPPNQISTDTQYF,TGTGCCAGCAGCCATCCCCCCAATCAGATTAGCACAGATACGCAGTATTTT
TRBJ2-1,TRBD2,NA,TRBV7-9,CASSSISGGSYNEQFF,TGTGCCAGCAGCTCGATTAGCGGGGGTTCCTACAATGAGCAGTTCTTC
TRBJ1-1,NA,NA,TRBV7-2,CASSARVLVHTEAFF,TGTGCCAGCAGCGCTCGCGTGTTAGTACACACTGAAGCTTTCTTT
TRBJ1-5,NA,NA,TRBV11-3,CASTPHRGYNQPQHF,TGTGCCAGCACCCCCCACCGGGGGTACAATCAGCCCCAGCATTTT
TRBJ2-3,TRBD2,NA,TRBV5-1,CASQVYSGASDTQYF,TGCGCCAGCCAAGTATATAGCGGGGCGAGTGATACGCAGTATTTT
TRBJ1-2,NA,NA,TRBV11-3,CASSFRQLPSPNYGYTF,TGTGCCAGCAGCTTTAGACAGCTGCCATCCCCTAACTATGGCTACACCTTC
TRBJ2-5,TRBD2,NA,TRBV28,CASSPSGTPQETQYF,TGTGCCAGCAGCCCTAGCGGGACTCCCCAAGAGACCCAGTACTTC
TRBJ2-7,TRBD1,NA,TRBV9,CASSAWTGSYEQYF,TGTGCCAGCAGCGCGTGGACAGGGTCCTACGAGCAGTACTTC
TRBJ2-3,TRBD2,NA,TRBV6-5,CASRVSGGNTDTQYF,TGTGCCAGCAGGGTTAGCGGGGGCAACACAGATACGCAGTATTTT
TRBJ2-2,TRBD1,once,TRBV7-8,CASSSQGADTGELFF,TGTGCCAGCAGCTCCCAGGGGGCTGACACCGGGGAGCTGTTTTTT
TRBJ1-4,NA,NA,TRBV30,CAWTKGIATNEKLFF,TGTGCCTGGACGAAGGGGATTGCAACTAATGAAAAACTGTTTTTT
TRBJ1-3,NA,NA,TRBV7-2,CASSLVGGQSGNTIYF,TGTGCCAGCAGCTTAGTGGGCGGGCAGTCCGGAAACACCATATATTTT
TRBJ1-3,NA,NA,TRBV10-3,CAISRQTVSGNTIYF,TGTGCCATCAGTAGACAGACCGTCTCTGGAAACACCATATATTTT
TRBJ2-1,NA,NA,TRBV7-8,CASSKDSLSYNEQFF,TGTGCCAGCAGCAAGGACAGTCTCTCCTACAATGAGCAGTTCTTC
TRBJ1-2,TRBD1,NA,TRBV10-3,CAISEAGQGNYGYTF,TGTGCCATCAGTGAGGCGGGACAGGGAAACTATGGCTACACCTTC
TRBJ2-1,TRBD2,NA,TRBV7-9,CASSTAPGGRGDEQFF,TGTGCCAGCAGCACTGCCCCCGGTGGGCGGGGGGATGAGCAGTTCTTC
TRBJ1-5,TRBD1,NA,TRBV3-1/TRBV3-2,CASSQGGQGGGNQPQHF,TGTGCCAGCAGCCAAGGTGGACAGGGTGGGGGCAATCAGCCCCAGCATTTT
TRBJ1-5,NA,NA,TRBV12-3/TRBV12-4,CASSYYNQPQHF,TGTGCCAGCAGTTATTATAATCAGCCCCAGCATTTT
TRBJ2-1,TRBD2,NA,TRBV2,CASSTSGGTYNEQFF,TGTGCCAGCAGCACTAGCGGGGGGACCTACAATGAGCAGTTCTTC
TRBJ2-1,NA,NA,TRBV29-1,CSVEDLGGVEQFF,TGCAGCGTTGAAGATCTGGGAGGTGTTGAGCAGTTCTTC
TRBJ1-1,NA,NA,TRBV11-2,CASSAEQGYSEAFF,TGTGCCAGCAGCGCGGAGCAGGGGTATTCTGAAGCTTTCTTT
TRBJ2-7,TRBD1,NA,TRBV2,CASSEGQGSYEQYF,TGTGCCAGTTCGGAGGGACAGGGCTCCTACGAGCAGTACTTC
TRBJ2-7,TRBD1,NA,TRBV11-3,CASSPGQGKQYF,TGTGCCAGCAGCCCCGGACAGGGAAAGCAGTACTTC
TRBJ1-5,TRBD1,NA,TRBV28,CASSGGQGGQPQHF,TGTGCCAGCAGCGGGGGACAGGGGGGTCAGCCCCAGCATTTT
TRBJ1-2,TRBD1,NA,TRBV9,CASSGPPTSRDRGGGDYGYTF,TGTGCCAGCAGCGGGCCCCCGACCTCCCGGGACAGGGGCGGGGGGGACTATGGCTACACCTTC
TRBJ2-2,NA,NA,TRBV5-1,CASSREYTGELFF,TGCGCCAGCAGCCGCGAATACACCGGGGAGCTGTTTTTT
TRBJ2-3,TRBD1,NA,TRBV9,CASSWTGTSTDTQYF,TGTGCCAGCAGCTGGACAGGGACTAGCACAGATACGCAGTATTTT
TRBJ1-5,NA,NA,TRBV7-8,CASSMRFFPDQPQHF,TGTGCCAGCAGCATGAGATTTTTTCCCGATCAGCCCCAGCATTTT
TRBJ1-2,TRBD1,NA,TRBV28,CASSSPTGDYGYTF,TGTGCCAGCAGTTCGCCAACAGGGGACTATGGCTACACCTTC
TRBJ2-7,NA,NA,TRBV12-3/TRBV12-4,CASSSQGGYEQYF,TGTGCCAGCAGTTCTCAGGGTGGGTACGAGCAGTACTTC
TRBJ2-1,TRBD2,NA,TRBV15,CATSRGLARSYNEQFF,TGTGCCACCAGCAGGGGACTAGCGCGCTCCTACAATGAGCAGTTCTTC
TRBJ1-5,NA,NA,TRBV29-1,CSVGGGGNQPQHF,TGCAGCGTTGGTGGCGGGGGCAATCAGCCCCAGCATTTT
TRBJ2-7,TRBD1,NA,TRBV27,CASSDTGTAPYEQYF,TGTGCCAGCAGTGATACCGGGACAGCCCCTTACGAGCAGTACTTC
TRBJ2-7,NA,NA,TRBV19,CASSIGGQYEQYF,TGTGCCAGTAGTATAGGGGGCCAATACGAGCAGTACTTC
TRBJ2-3,TRBD2,NA,TRBV15,CATSSGTSGGGDTQYF,TGTGCCACCAGCAGCGGGACTAGCGGGGGCGGAGATACGCAGTATTTT